The clone carrying this TCR beta chain was recorded at least ten times. The sample originates from a study of blood T cells in healthy people across ages. Per the germline V gene, CDR1 is SGHRS and CDR2 is YFSETQ. V was pared by 9 bases and J by 1 base, with 12 bases between. The CDR3 length is 13 residues. Together with a sample-barcoded 5' primer, a J-beta primer mix was included in a second PCR lasting about 6 to 11 cycles. With 12 random nucleotides, a template-switch adaptor tagged each individual cDNA molecule. TCRdb re-analysed the 5' RACE reads in MiXCR, keeping a single row per CDR3 protein. The repertoire consists of just under 900,000 distinct CDR3 sequences, with under 35% occurring once and the leading ten covering about 18%. Total RNA was isolated from each sample in quantities of at least 6 micrograms.

The chain couples TRBV5-1 to TRBJ2-3; no reliable D call. The receptor's source is a woman of 80 years or more in good health. The sample comprised blood. CDR3 sequence reads: CATNSGGTDTQYF. In nucleotides, the CDR3 is TGCGCCACCAACAGTGGGGGCACAGATACGCAGTATTTT.